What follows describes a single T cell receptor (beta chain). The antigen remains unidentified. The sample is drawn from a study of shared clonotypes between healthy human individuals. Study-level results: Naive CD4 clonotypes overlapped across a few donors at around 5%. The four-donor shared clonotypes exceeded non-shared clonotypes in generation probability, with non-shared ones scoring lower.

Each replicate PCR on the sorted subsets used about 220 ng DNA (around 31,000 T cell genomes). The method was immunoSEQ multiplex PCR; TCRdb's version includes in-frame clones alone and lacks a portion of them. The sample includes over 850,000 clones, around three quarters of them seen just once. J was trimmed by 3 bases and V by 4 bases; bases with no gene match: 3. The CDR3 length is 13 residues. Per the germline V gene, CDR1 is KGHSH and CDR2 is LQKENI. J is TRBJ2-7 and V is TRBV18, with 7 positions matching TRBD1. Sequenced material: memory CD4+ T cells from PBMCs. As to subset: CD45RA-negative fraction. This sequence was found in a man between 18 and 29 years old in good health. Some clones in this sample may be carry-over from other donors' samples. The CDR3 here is CASSLGQIYEQYF. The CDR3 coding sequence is TGTGCCAGCTCACTGGGACAGATCTACGAGCAGTACTTC. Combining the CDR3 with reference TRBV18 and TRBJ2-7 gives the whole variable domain NAGVMQNPRHLVRRRGQEARLRCSPMKGHSHVYWYRQLPEEGLKFMVYLQKENIIDESGMPKERFSAEFPKEGPSILRIQQVVRGDSAAYFCASSLGQIYEQYFGPGTRLTVT.